The 20 T cell receptor beta chains below all came from one sample that was sequenced in a study of post-analysis software for immune sequencing data. The study, taken as a whole, reports: Controls had lower frequencies than patients of about five TRBV segments, which included TRBV5-6, TRBV5-1 and TRBV20-1.

Prepared TCR beta cDNA libraries contained unique molecular identifiers. TCRdb re-derived calls from the PCR reads in MiXCR, one entry per CDR3 protein. The table has about 560,000 distinct CDR3 sequences, 44% seen once; the top ten hold under 2%. These receptors lack a known antigen. The sample comprised blood. Every receptor here comes from a girl aged 5 to 17 with multiple sclerosis.

The chain is built from TRBV15 and TRBJ2-5; either TRBD1 or TRBD2 may supply D (5 bases each). The CDR3 contains 14 residues. The V end lost 3 bases, the J end lost 5 bases, and 13 bases lay between the germline ends. Germline assignment: CDR1 LNHNV and CDR2 YYDKDF (reference sequence). CDR3 bases: TGTGCCACCAGCAGGAAGCGAGGGACGGAGACCCAGTACTTC. This sequence encodes CATSRKRGTETQYF.

This sequence joins TRBV20-1 and TRBJ2-4, with TRBD1 identical over 10 bases. The junction had 1 base not matched to a gene; V was cut back by 3 bases and J by 2 bases. This CDR3 comprises 14 residues. Germline V gene sequence: CDR1 DFQATT, CDR2 SNEGSKA (reference sequence). CDR3 sequence reads: CSARGQGTKNIQYF. For the CDR3, the DNA is TGCAGTGCTAGGGGACAGGGGACCAAAAACATTCAGTACTTC.

In DNA, the CDR3 is TGTGCCAGCAGTTTCCGGGACAGGGATCCGCGGAACGAGCAGTACTTC. Amino acids: CASSFRDRDPRNEQYF. The chain joins TRBV12-3 or TRBV12-4 to TRBJ2-7, with 9 bases fitting TRBD1. The CDR3 extends over 16 amino acids. Trimming cost V 3 bases and J 5 bases; bases outside gene matches: 11.

The gene calls are TRBV6-1 and TRBJ2-1, with 9 bases identical to TRBD2. The J segment lost 2 bases and the V segment lost 4 bases, leaving 6 bases of the junction unmatched. Germline V gives CDR1 MNHNS, CDR2 SASEGT. The CDR3 is 16 residues long. The CDR3 region is CASSVGTSFPYNEQFF. The CDR3 DNA reads TGTGCCAGCAGTGTAGGGACTAGCTTCCCCTACAATGAGCAGTTCTTC.

This chain joins TRBV6-6 and TRBJ2-7; TRBD1 agrees at 11 bases. The junction had 2 bases not matched to a gene; V was cut back by 2 bases and J by 5 bases. Germline-derived CDR1 and CDR2 are MNHNY and SVGAGI (reference sequence). The CDR3 length is 14 residues. Written as DNA, the CDR3 is TGTGCCAGCAGTTACCGGACAGGGGGCGACGAGCAGTACTTC. Its protein is CASSYRTGGDEQYF.

The table lists this clonotype with a count of one. The genes are TRBV12-3 or TRBV12-4 and TRBJ1-3; D is perhaps TRBD1 (5 bases). The CDR3 extends over 13 amino acids. The V gene lost 6 bases and the J gene lost 11 bases, with 17 bases spanning the gap. CDR3 sequence: CASRRTGVIAIYF. The CDR3 DNA is TGTGCCAGCAGAAGGACGGGGGTTATTGCCATATATTTT.

The chain couples TRBV7-9 to TRBJ2-7; TRBD1 matches at 10 bases. The CDR3 consists of 15 residues. From germline, CDR1 is SEHNR and CDR2 FQNEAQ (reference sequence). J lost 3 bases, V lost 5 bases, and 7 bases had no gene match. The CDR3 DNA reads as TGTGCCAGCAGCCCCCCGGGACAGGGGCGCTACGAGCAGTACTTC. Its protein product is CASSPPGQGRYEQYF.

The CDR3 sequence: CASSLALDRVRYTF. The CDR3, as DNA: TGTGCCAGCAGTTTAGCGCTGGACAGGGTCCGCTACACCTTC. The chain couples TRBV12-3 or TRBV12-4 to TRBJ1-2; 8 bases align to TRBD1. The CDR3 is 14 residues long. The ends lost 0 bases at V and 9 bases at J; junction bases unmatched: 6.

The rearrangement uses TRBV4-1 and TRBJ2-1; D unresolved. The germline V and J ends were trimmed by 3 bases and 5 bases, with 8 bases remaining between them. Germline V lookup: CDR1 MGHRA, CDR2 YSYEKL. CDR3 length: 13 residues. CDR3 bases: TGCGCCAGCAGCCAGCCGGGTAACAATGAGCAGTTCTTC. This codes for CASSQPGNNEQFF.

This chain uses TRBV12-3 or TRBV12-4 with TRBJ1-2, with no clear D. The V end lost 3 bases, the J end lost 5 bases, and 10 bases lay between the germline ends. The CDR3 sequence is 13 residues long. In DNA, the CDR3 is TGTGCCAGCAGTTTGGCCCTGAGTTATGGCTACACCTTC. It is translated as CASSLALSYGYTF.

V usage is TRBV20-1 and J usage is TRBJ2-1; 9 positions match TRBD2. The V and J ends lost 0 bases and 3 bases, in that order; junction bases with no gene match: 0. CDR3 size: 14 residues. Germline loops: CDR1 DFQATT, CDR2 SNEGSKA (reference sequence). The CDR3 DNA sequence: TGCAGTGCTAGAGAGACTAGCGGCTACAATGAGCAGTTCTTC. Translation gives CSARETSGYNEQFF.

This rearrangement joins TRBV7-2 to TRBJ2-5; TRBD2 agrees at 9 bases. The CDR3 spans 15 residues. The germline gives CDR1 SGHTA, CDR2 FQGNSA. J lost 4 bases, V lost 0 bases, and 3 bases had no gene match. This chain's CDR3 is CASSLAAGGPETQYF. The CDR3, as DNA: TGTGCCAGCAGCTTAGCAGCGGGGGGTCCAGAGACCCAGTACTTC. Variable domain in full (rest from reference TRBV7-2 and TRBJ2-5): GAGVSQSPSNKVTEKGKDVELRCDPISGHTALYWYRQSLGQGLEFLIYFQGNSAPDKSGLPSDRFSAERTGGSVSTLTIQRTQQEDSAVYLCASSLAAGGPETQYFGPGTRLLVL.

This sequence joins TRBV21-1 and TRBJ1-2; the D call in the table, TRBD1, was not verified against the DNA. TRBV21-1 is a known pseudogene. CDR3 length equals 17 residues. CDR3 amino acids: CASSKGQGADSNYGYTF. CDR3 coding DNA: TGTGCCAGCAGCAAAGGACAGGGGGCGGATTCTAACTATGGCTACACCTTC.

This clonotype turned up a few times. This sequence joins TRBV20-1 and TRBJ2-3; D gene uncertain. This CDR3 is built from 11 residues. Germline CDR1 and CDR2: DFQATT and SNEGSKA (reference sequence). The V and J ends lost 3 bases and 4 bases respectively, with 5 bases between them. This CDR3 reads CSARTADTQYF. The DNA for the CDR3 is TGCAGTGCTAGGACCGCAGATACGCAGTATTTT.

The chain carries TRBV29-1 and TRBJ1-2; a possible D gene is TRBD1 (5 bases). Trimming took 6 bases from V and 7 from J, leaving 18 bases between them. The CDR3 totals 13 residues. Germline values: CDR1 SQVTM, CDR2 ANQGSEA. The CDR3 region has the DNA TGCAGCGTGGCTGGACATGGAGAGGGTGGCTACACCTTC. Translation gives CSVAGHGEGGYTF.

The J gene is TRBJ2-1, the V gene TRBV12-3 or TRBV12-4; D may be TRBD2 (5 bases). Between the trimmed V and J ends, which lost 3 bases and 9 bases, there was a span of 15 bases. CDR3 size: 14 residues. CDR3 loop: CASSFSLGMGEQFF. In nucleotides, the CDR3 is TGTGCCAGCAGTTTCTCACTAGGAATGGGTGAGCAGTTCTTC.

The chain employs TRBV7-9 and TRBJ2-1; TRBD1 aligns across 10 bases. Trimming removed 1 base from V and 3 bases from J; junction bases left unmatched: 9. CDR3 length: 18 amino acids. Germline V lookup: CDR1 SEHNR, CDR2 FQNEAQ (reference sequence). CDR3 residues: CASSLVSTGTGVYNEQFF. The CDR3 coding sequence is TGTGCCAGCAGCTTAGTCTCAACCGGGACAGGGGTCTACAATGAGCAGTTCTTC.

The chain uses TRBV5-6 and TRBJ2-2; 8 nucleotides match TRBD1. Germline V gene lookup returns CDR1 SGHDT and CDR2 YYEEEE. V lost 0 bases, J lost 2 bases, and 3 bases stayed unmatched. The CDR3 totals 16 residues. The CDR3 bases are TGTGCCAGCAGCTTGGCCGGACAGGGCAACACCGGGGAGCTGTTTTTT. This codes for CASSLAGQGNTGELFF.

This clonotype came up a few times. This chain uses TRBV7-2 with TRBJ2-5; D remains ambiguous. Per the germline V gene, CDR1 is SGHTA and CDR2 is FQGNSA. V lost 3 bases and J 5 bases, leaving 13 bases between the germline ends. CDR3 length: 14 residues. The CDR3 DNA sequence: TGTGCCAGCAGCTTCAGGTCCACGATCGAGACCCAGTACTTC. Translating it yields CASSFRSTIETQYF.

Regarding this clonotype: An end of the junction differs from the germline gene, which may be a read error. This chain joins TRBV20-1 and TRBJ1-2; 11 nucleotides agree with TRBD1. The CDR3 runs to 13 residues. CDR1 is DFQATT, CDR2 SNEGSKA, per germline (reference sequence). DNA for the CDR3: TGCGGTGCTAGGACAGGGGGCGACTATGGCTACACCTTC. Encoded protein: CGARTGGDYGYTF.